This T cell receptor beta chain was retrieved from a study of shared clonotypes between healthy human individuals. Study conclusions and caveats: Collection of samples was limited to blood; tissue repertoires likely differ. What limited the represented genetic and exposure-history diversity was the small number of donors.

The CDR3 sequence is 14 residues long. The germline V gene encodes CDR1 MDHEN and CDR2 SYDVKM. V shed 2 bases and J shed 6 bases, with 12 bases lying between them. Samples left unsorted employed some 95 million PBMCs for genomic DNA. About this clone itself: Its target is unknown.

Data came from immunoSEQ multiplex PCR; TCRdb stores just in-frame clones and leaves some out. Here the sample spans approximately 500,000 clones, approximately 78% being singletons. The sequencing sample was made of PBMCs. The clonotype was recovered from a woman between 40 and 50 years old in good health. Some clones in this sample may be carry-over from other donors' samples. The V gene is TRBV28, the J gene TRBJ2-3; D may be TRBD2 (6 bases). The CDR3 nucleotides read TGTGCCAGCAGTTTACGTAGCGGAGACGATACGCAGTATTTT. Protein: CASSLRSGDDTQYF.